This T cell receptor (beta chain) came from a study of blood T cell repertoires in COVID-19. Overall study: Acute and convalescent COVID-19 samples came from the United States, Italy and Spain.

This clone was observed a few times. The method was immunoSEQ multiplex PCR; TCRdb's version includes in-frame clones alone and lacks a portion of them. The sample shows tens of thousands of clones, roughly 80% of them seen only once. The clonotype was recovered from a woman aged 60-70 years with acute or convalescent COVID-19. The specimen was peripheral blood.

DNA for the CDR3: TGCGCCAGCAGCCTTGGACAGGGTGTGGATACGCAGTATTTT. It yields the protein CASSLGQGVDTQYF. The chain has TRBV5-1 and TRBJ2-3; TRBD1 aligns across 8 bases. Germline V gives CDR1 SGHRS, CDR2 YFSETQ. This CDR3 is built from 14 residues. The V and J ends lost 4 bases and 6 bases, in that order; junction bases with no gene match: 7.